Sequencing of this TCR beta chain was carried out in a study of T cells after yellow fever vaccination. 5'RACE template switching produced TCR cDNA carrying a universal primer site and UMIs. Each CDR3 protein is one row after TCRdb ran MiXCR on the 5' RACE reads. The sample holds around 260,000 distinct CDR3 sequences, about 5.2% seen once. Whole-study results and caveats: The booster saw the reappearance of most primary-vaccination clones (about 95% CD4, about 88% CD8).

The CDR3 length is 16 residues. Trimming stripped 4 bases from V and 1 base from J, with 17 bases between. CDR1 SGHTA and CDR2 FQGNSA come from the germline V gene. This clonotype was counted many times. Its target is not known. V and J are TRBV7-2 and TRBJ2-7; TRBD1 is a possible D gene (6 bases). This receptor was taken from a man in his late teens or twenties who received the YFV17D yellow fever vaccine. The sample consisted of CD4+ T cells sorted from PBMCs, taken on the day of the yellow fever booster vaccination. CDR3 coding DNA: TGTGCCAGCAGCTCCCGGACAGCCCCTCCTTCCTACGAGCAGTACTTC. Translating gives CASSSRTAPPSYEQYF.